This T cell receptor beta chain was sequenced in a study of OX40 agonist ivuxolimab in advanced cancers. TCRdb's copy holds only in-frame clones and misses some; the assay was immunoSEQ multiplex PCR. This table has 60,000 to 100,000 clones, about 87% appearing once. The CDR3 is 14 amino acids. V lost 4 bases to trimming and J lost 1 base; unmatched junction nucleotides: 4. Germline CDR1 is SGHRS and CDR2 is YFSETQ. The TCR originated in an adult with an advanced solid tumor such as melanoma, head and neck, liver or kidney cancer. The sequencing used CD4+ or CD8+ T cells sorted from blood, collected in a trial of the OX40 agonist ivuxolimab. This chain joins TRBV5-1 and TRBJ2-7; 8 bases are shared with TRBD1. The CDR3 DNA sequence: TGCGCCAGCAGCACCTGGACAGGGTCCTACGAGCAGTACTTC. Translated: CASSTWTGSYEQYF.